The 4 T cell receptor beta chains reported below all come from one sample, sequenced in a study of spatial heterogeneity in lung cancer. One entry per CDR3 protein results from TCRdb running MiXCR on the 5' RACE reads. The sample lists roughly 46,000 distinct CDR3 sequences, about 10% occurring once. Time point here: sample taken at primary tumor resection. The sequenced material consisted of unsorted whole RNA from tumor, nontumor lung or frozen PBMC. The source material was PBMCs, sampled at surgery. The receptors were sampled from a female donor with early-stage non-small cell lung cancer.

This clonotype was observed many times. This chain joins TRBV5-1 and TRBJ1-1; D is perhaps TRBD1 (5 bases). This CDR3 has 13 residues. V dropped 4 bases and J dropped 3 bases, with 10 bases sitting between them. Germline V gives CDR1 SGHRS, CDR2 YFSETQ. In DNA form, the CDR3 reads TGCGCCAGCAGCCTTCTGACAGACACTGAAGCTTTCTTT. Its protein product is CASSLLTDTEAFF.

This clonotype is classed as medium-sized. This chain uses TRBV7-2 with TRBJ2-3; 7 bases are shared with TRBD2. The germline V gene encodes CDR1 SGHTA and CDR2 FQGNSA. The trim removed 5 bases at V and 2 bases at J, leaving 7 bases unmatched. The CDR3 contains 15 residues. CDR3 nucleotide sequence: TGTGCCAGCAGCCCCCACGCGGGGGTCACAGATACGCAGTATTTT. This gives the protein CASSPHAGVTDTQYF.

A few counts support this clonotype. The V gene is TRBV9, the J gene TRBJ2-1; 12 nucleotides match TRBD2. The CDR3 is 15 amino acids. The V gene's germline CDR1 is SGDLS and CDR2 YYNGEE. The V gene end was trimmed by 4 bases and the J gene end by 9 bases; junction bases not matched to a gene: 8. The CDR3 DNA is TGTGCCAGCAGCACGACTAGCGGGGGACAAGTTGAGCAGTTCTTC. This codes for CASSTTSGGQVEQFF.

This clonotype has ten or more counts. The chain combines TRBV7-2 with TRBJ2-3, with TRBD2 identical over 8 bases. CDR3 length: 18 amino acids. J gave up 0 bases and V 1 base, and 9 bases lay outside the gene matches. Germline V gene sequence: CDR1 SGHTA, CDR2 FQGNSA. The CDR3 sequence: CASSLDGLAGFSTDTQYF. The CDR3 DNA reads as TGTGCCAGCAGCTTAGACGGCCTAGCGGGCTTCAGCACAGATACGCAGTATTTT.